These 12 T cell receptor beta chains share one sample of origin, sequenced in a study of shared clonotypes between healthy human individuals (dated by TCRdb to about 2020). The library was obtained by the immunoSEQ multiplex PCR assay. TCRdb limited this immuneACCESS table to in-frame rearrangements with V and J called. A share of clones is missing; checked studies link under half to unresolved V genes, and the rest is unexplained. Present in this sample are fewer than 1.4 million clones, around 78% of which were seen just once. Jointly, the top ten make up 0.61% of the sample. Material: memory CD4+ T cells from PBMCs. The cell subset or site label, as the study defines it: CD45RA-negative fraction. These receptors came from a man aged 18 to 29 in good health. Some clones in this sample may be carry-over from other donors' samples.

The chain links TRBV6-1 to TRBJ2-5, with D possibly being TRBD2 (6 bases). Trimming took off 10 bases at V and 2 bases at J, with 17 bases between the two ends. The CDR3 length is 14 residues. Germline V lookup: CDR1 MNHNS, CDR2 SASEGT. This chain's CDR3 is CATRLGRGQETQYF. CDR3 DNA sequence: TGTGCCACCCGCCTTGGGCGGGGTCAAGAGACCCAGTACTTC.

The genes are TRBV7-9 and TRBJ2-1, with 10 bases aligning to TRBD2. This CDR3 is built from 16 residues. V lost 2 bases to trimming and J lost 8 bases; unmatched junction nucleotides: 9. Germline CDR1 reads SEHNR; CDR2 reads FQNEAQ (reference sequence). The CDR3 loop reads CASSLRKREGRDEQFF. The DNA of the CDR3 is TGTGCCAGCAGCTTAAGGAAGCGGGAGGGCCGGGATGAGCAGTTCTTC.

In regard to this clone: A read error may explain this, as a much larger clone is one base away. Other DNA sequences in this sample translate to the same CDR3. This chain uses TRBV7-3 with TRBJ1-2, with 7 nucleotides matching TRBD1. The trim removed 5 bases at V and 2 bases at J, leaving 2 bases unmatched. This CDR3 has 13 residues. Germline lookup yields CDR1 SGHTA and CDR2 FQGTGA. The CDR3 region has the DNA TGTGCCAGCAGCCCGGACAGGAACTATGGCTACACCTTC. It translates to CASSPDRNYGYTF.

V usage is TRBV30 and J usage is TRBJ2-6; D not resolved. Germline CDR1 and CDR2: GTSNPN and SVGIG (reference sequence). Deletions cut 1 base from V and 0 bases from J, with 4 bases between. This CDR3 contains 14 residues. The CDR3 bases are TGTGCCTGGAGTGATCACTCTGGGGCCAACGTCCTGACTTTC. This sequence encodes CAWSDHSGANVLTF.

V usage is TRBV19 and J usage is TRBJ2-7; 11 bases line up with TRBD2. The CDR3 has 17 residues. Trimming at V came to 5 bases and at J to 4 bases, leaving 13 bases not matched to a gene. Per the germline V gene, CDR1 is LNHDA and CDR2 is SQIVND (reference sequence). In nucleotides, the CDR3 is TGTGCCAGTAGTCGCCGACTTACTAGCGGGAGACCATACGAGCAGTACTTC. Amino acids: CASSRRLTSGRPYEQYF. Full variable domain (missing parts from reference TRBV19 and TRBJ2-7): DGGITQSPKYLFRKEGQNVTLSCEQNLNHDAMYWYRQDPGQGLRLIYYSQIVNDFQKGDIAEGYSVSREKKESFPLTVTSAQKNPTAFYLCASSRRLTSGRPYEQYFGPGTRLTVT.

The chain has TRBV7-3 and TRBJ2-1, with TRBD2 matching over 9 bases. Looked up from germline, CDR1 is SGHTA and CDR2 is FQGTGA. CDR3 size: 15 residues. V was pared by 5 bases and J by 6 bases, with 8 bases of the junction left unmatched. CDR3 region: CASSQGLAGSNEQFF. CDR3 coding DNA: TGTGCCAGCAGCCAGGGGCTAGCGGGGTCCAATGAGCAGTTCTTC. The full variable domain, with the rest looked up from reference TRBV7-3 and TRBJ2-1, is GAGVSQTPSNKVTEKGKYVELRCDPISGHTALYWYRQSLGQGPEFLIYFQGTGAADDSGLPNDRFFAVRPEGSVSTLKIQRTERGDSAVYLCASSQGLAGSNEQFFGPGTRLTVL.

This clone has just one count. The chain carries TRBV28 and TRBJ2-2; D gene uncertain. Germline V lookup: CDR1 MDHEN, CDR2 SYDVKM. Trimming pared 3 bases from V and 1 base from J, leaving 6 bases between. The CDR3 covers 14 residues. In nucleotides, the CDR3 is TGTGCCAGCAGTTTGTTGCAGAACACCGGGGAGCTGTTTTTT. Its protein product is CASSLLQNTGELFF.

About this clone: The same CDR3 arises from other DNA sequences in this sample as well. The rearrangement joins TRBV18 to TRBJ2-5; 15 bases are shared with TRBD2. V lost 3 bases to trimming and J lost 4 bases; unmatched junction nucleotides: 3. CDR3 length: 16 residues. Germline assignment: CDR1 KGHSH and CDR2 LQKENI. CDR3 nucleotides: TGTGCCAGCTCACCGGGACTAGCGGGAGGAGGAGAGACCCAGTACTTC. As protein: CASSPGLAGGGETQYF.

This chain uses TRBV19 with TRBJ2-7; no clear D gene. Germline loops: CDR1 LNHDA, CDR2 SQIVND (reference sequence). Between the trimmed V and J ends, which lost 4 bases and 2 bases, there was a span of 21 bases. This CDR3 comprises 17 residues. The CDR3 spells CASSNGRLDTRPYEQYF. Here the CDR3 DNA reads TGTGCCAGTAGTAATGGCCGACTCGACACCCGCCCCTACGAGCAGTACTTC.

The chain carries TRBV7-8 and TRBJ1-4, with D tentatively TRBD1 (6 bases). From germline, CDR1 is SGHVS and CDR2 FQNEAQ. The CDR3 extends over 18 amino acids. With 1 base removed from V and 5 bases from J, the gap between germline ends came to 20 bases. The CDR3 nucleotides are TGTGCCAGCAGCTTAGAGTTTGCAGGGGCGAGTCGGAATGAAAAACTGTTTTTT. Translation gives CASSLEFAGASRNEKLFF.

The genes are TRBV5-1 and TRBJ1-6, with 8 bases matching TRBD1. V shed 0 bases, J shed 4 bases, and the junction held 0 bases outside the gene matches. Germline CDR1 reads SGHRS; CDR2 reads YFSETQ. CDR3 length equals 15 residues. The CDR3 sequence is CASSLGQGYNSPLHF. DNA for the CDR3: TGCGCCAGCAGCTTGGGACAGGGGTATAATTCACCCCTCCACTTT.

This clone was counted at least ten times. The chain employs TRBV5-1 and TRBJ2-7, with D tentatively TRBD2 (6 bases). Germline loops: CDR1 SGHRS, CDR2 YFSETQ. The CDR3 covers 14 residues. Trimming shortened V by 3 bases and J by 2 bases, and 12 bases separated the two germline ends. CDR3 coding DNA: TGCGCCAGCAGCTACCGGGACTCAGCCTACGAGCAGTACTTC. This translates into CASSYRDSAYEQYF.